The clone carrying this T cell receptor (beta chain) was recorded only once. Its antigen remains unknown. Researchers ran the PCR with 60 Vbeta and 13 Jbeta primers. Authors' analysis steps: An analysis that came later counted around 80 million unique TCR beta chains, approximately 11 million shared. Data came from immunoSEQ multiplex PCR; TCRdb stores just in-frame clones and leaves some out. The V and J calls and clone size were taken over from that table, and D and trimming were inferred from the DNA. The sample holds about 200,000 clones, about 81% seen once. The CDR3 is made up of 13 amino acids. The germline CDR1 and CDR2 sequences are MNHEY and SMNVEV (reference sequence). V shed 6 bases, J shed 3 bases, and the junction held 3 bases outside the gene matches. This record comes from a study of cytomegalovirus exposure and HLA in healthy donors. Findings and caveats of the study: It was 150 to 200 TCR beta chains that were listed as cytomegalovirus-associated. Later analysis demonstrated an association between a missense DCLRE1C variant and TCR beta V- and J-gene trimming.

Sample: PBMCs. The receptor's source is a middle-aged woman in good health and CMV-seronegative. The rearrangement uses TRBV27 and TRBJ2-3, with 7 bases fitting TRBD1. The CDR3 coding sequence is TGTGCCAGCAGACGACAGGGTACAGATACGCAGTATTTT. Protein: CASRRQGTDTQYF.